This TCR beta chain was observed in a study of T cells expressing NK-cell markers. Across the study: Just one sequenced donor of eight was HCMV-seronegative, while seven were seropositive. General study findings and limits: The study left the HCMV specificity of expanded NKG2C+ T cell clones unresolved. Among CD8+ T cells from several donors, dominant NKG2C+ clonotypes accounted for roughly 1.0-7.0%.

In regard to this clonotype: Its cognate antigen is unknown.

The CDR3 runs 18 residues. Germline values: CDR1 SGHRS, CDR2 YFSETQ. TCRdb reprocessed the 5' RACE reads and reports one entry per CDR3 protein, with no DNA. The sample table sets out 200,000 to 300,000 distinct CDR3 sequences. The chain links TRBV5-1 to TRBJ2-3; TCRdb's D call of TRBD2 is untestable without DNA. The sequencing input was blood T cells: a sorted CD56 or NKG2C T cell subset, CD4+ or CD8+ T cells, or bulk PBMC T cells (not recorded which). This receptor was obtained from a man younger than 30 in good health. CDR3 amino acids: CASSLSTGLAGGTDTQYF.